The T cell receptor (beta chain) described here comes from a study of T cells in localized non-small cell lung cancer. The method was immunoSEQ multiplex PCR; TCRdb's version includes in-frame clones alone and lacks a portion of them. The sample holds about 91,000 clones, roughly 86% seen once. Trimming left V 1 base short and J 0 bases short, with 11 bases between. Germline loops: CDR1 MGHDK, CDR2 SYGVNS. CDR3 size: 16 residues. The chain is built from TRBV25-1 and TRBJ2-3, with D possibly being TRBD1 (5 bases). This clonotype originated in a man between 40 and 70 years old with stage I squamous cell lung carcinoma. The sample consisted of peripheral blood, taken before any cancer treatment. The CDR3 is CASSEWWGSSTDTQYF. The CDR3 bases are TGTGCCAGCAGTGAATGGTGGGGCTCTAGCACAGATACGCAGTATTTT.